Below are 2 T cell receptor beta chains sequenced from a single sample in a study of shared clonotypes between healthy human individuals. Terminally differentiated effector memory CD45RA+ cells were excluded by CCR7 positive selection of CD45RO-negative cells. Data came from immunoSEQ multiplex PCR; TCRdb stores just in-frame clones and leaves some out. The table lists about 1.9 million clones, approximately 92% of them singletons, with around 1.8% in the top ten. Sequenced: naive CD8+ T cells from PBMCs. The receptors here all came from a man aged 18 to 35 in good health. Some clones in this sample may be carry-over from other donors' samples.

The CDR3 DNA follows: TGTGCCAGCAGTTCGGACCGGGTTCAGACTGAAGCTTTCTTT. Translating gives CASSSDRVQTEAFF. V gene TRBV28 combines with J gene TRBJ1-1; no clear D. Germline values: CDR1 MDHEN, CDR2 SYDVKM. Trimming stripped 4 bases from V and 5 bases from J, with 14 bases between. The CDR3 length is 14 residues.

CDR3 loop: CASSATPGLRVETQYF. The CDR3 DNA sequence: TGTGCCAGCAGCGCTACCCCGGGACTCCGAGTAGAGACCCAGTACTTC. The rearrangement joins TRBV11-2 to TRBJ2-5; a weak D match, TRBD2 (6 bases). CDR3 length: 16 residues. Trimming left V 5 bases short and J 4 bases short, with 20 bases between. Germline V lookup: CDR1 SGHAT, CDR2 FQNNGV.